This T cell receptor (beta chain) appears in the sequencing data of a study of regulatory T cells in long-lasting Graves disease listed by TCRdb under 2021. For the study in its entirety: Patients with newly diagnosed Graves' disease had been on antithyroid drugs for under 3 months. Patients with persistent Graves' disease were compared with patients with newly diagnosed Graves' disease using TCR sequencing and RNA sequencing of peripheral blood. The study was registered as a clinical trial and conducted in China. A total of roughly 35 samples underwent TCR sequencing: around 13 from persistent and some 20 from newly diagnosed Graves' disease patients.

V and J are trimmed by 9 bases and 5 bases, and the gene matches miss 3 bases of the junction. For CDR1 and CDR2, the germline V gene (reference sequence) lists LGHDT and YNNKEL. The CDR3, from cysteine to phenylalanine, totals 12 residues. Only the CDR3 part of the read is kept: 36 bases, read in frame from the first base. Library creation used multiplex PCR. For sequencing, an Illumina HiSeq 4000 was employed. To build TCR beta libraries, CDR3 regions were amplified by Arm-PCR using iRepertoire HTBI primers. Before sequencing, the PCR products went through gel purification. The original methods were these. Gene usage analysis of CDR3 amino acid clonotypes relied on the 60 or so TRBV and 14 TRBJ segments identified across samples. Filtered high-quality paired reads were merged into contigs using COPE and FqMerger. BLAST was used to align contigs to IMGT TRBV, TRBD and TRBJ reference genes, with CDR3 defined following IMGT. Clonotypes above 0.1% frequency were classified as highly expanded clones. Shannon entropy served as the measure of repertoire diversity, while the Gini coefficient captured V-J evenness. A clonotype was considered public if more than one individual shared it. TCRdb reworked the public reads: Q25 trimming with fastp, MiXCR clone assembly, productive beta chains retained. Each CDR3 protein gets just one entry, which takes the most common genes and DNA from the rows behind it. None of the V and J calls come from the authors' own analysis; TCRdb made them. The sample table shows roughly 420,000 distinct CDR3 sequences, and roughly 17% are seen once. About 10% of the sample is held by the ten biggest clonotypes.

This clonotype showed up many times. What this receptor recognizes is not known. No base quality information exists; no much larger clone differs at one position. The investigation overall reported the following: Only peripheral blood was studied, because thyroid tissue, the primary lesion, was inaccessible. Persistent patients shared more public clonotypes among themselves (under 3,000) than newly diagnosed patients did (about 900). Sequencing and analysis were restricted to the TCR beta chain. TRBV28, TRBJ1-2 and TRBJ2-5 were preferentially used in persistent disease, while TRBV20-1 and TRBJ2-1 were favored in newly diagnosed disease. The small sample size was acknowledged by the authors as a limitation that may reduce accuracy. Compared with newly diagnosed patients, persistent Graves' disease patients had lower TCR Shannon entropy and fewer highly expanded clones, which suggests clonal expansion.

Interpreted using the paper, the time point label stands for: newly diagnosed GD, antithyroid drugs for less than 3 months. RNA was extracted from PBMCs in TRIzol for both TCR sequencing and RNA sequencing. The diagnosis of Graves' disease was made according to American Thyroid Association guidelines. Patients were recruited from an endocrinology department in Xi'an, China. Each patient gave about 8.1 milliliters of peripheral blood, collected in an EDTA anticoagulant tube. PBMCs were isolated by Ficoll Paque Plus density gradient separation without further T cell sorting. An Agilent 2100 Bioanalyzer and agarose gel were used to check RNA quality, while a NanoDrop 2000 measured RNA concentration. The sample also formed part of further work on T cells in Graves' hyperthyroidism and ophthalmopathy. From the second report: Stable Graves' hyperthyroidism was defined as the absence of progression to ophthalmopathy over 18 months of follow-up. Hyperthyroidism patients were newly diagnosed, had a disease duration of under 2 months, and were aged 18 to 65 years. Exclusion was applied to patients with uncontrolled infections, other autoimmune diseases, pregnancy or lactation. Diagnoses relied on clinical symptoms, serum thyroxine and TRAb, thyroid ultrasound and orbital computed tomography. The first round of RT-PCR for the TCR CDR3 was performed with the HTBI primer set and the Qiagen OneStep RT-PCR kit. Most expanded thyroid clonotypes (frequency above 0.001) were also detected in blood, suggesting blood repertoires may reflect thyroid immune responses. Ophthalmopathy was separated from stable hyperthyroidism by a 13 V-J signature model, with around 90% sensitivity and around 81% specificity obtained in cross-validation and 80%/75% obtained in testing. In validation, the model predicted progression to ophthalmopathy with just under 71% sensitivity and 72.22% specificity, a median of about 6.7 months before onset. To identify distinguishing TCR V-J signatures, a discovery cohort of 90 to 100 patients was used, comprising 43 with Graves' ophthalmopathy and around 60 with stable Graves' hyperthyroidism. Prospective prediction of ophthalmopathy was tested in an independent validation cohort of 18 to 20 hyperthyroidism patients and 17 patients who later progressed to ophthalmopathy. The 100 discovery patients were randomly split 7:3 into training and test sets. In over five Graves' hyperthyroidism patients, the study also compared T-cell repertoires from thyroid tissue with T-cell repertoires from blood. After sampling, hyperthyroidism patients received methimazole starting at 30 mg daily, and ophthalmopathy patients received high-dose intravenous methylprednisolone. Libraries were constructed in a second round of multiplex PCR, after which size selection and purification were performed. Libraries were sequenced paired-end with 100 bp reads on an Illumina HiSeq2000. Raw data were processed with SOAPnuke, discarding reads with adapters, uncalled bases, mean Phred below 15, or no exact constant-primer or identifier match. COPE v1.2.5 was used to merge high-quality paired reads, and clonotypes were defined as unique nucleotide sequences. MiTCR v1.1 was used to align clonotypes to the IMGT TRBV, TRBD and TRBJ reference segments. Only V-J combinations with frequency above 0.0001, covering roughly 99% of repertoires, were analysed. The TCS score was defined as F50 (clonal expansion) divided by E x V (chaos), with BLOSUM62-based TCRdist calculated between CDR3 peptides within each V-J. Welch's t-statistics and random forest reduced 514 V-J features to some 14, which were used in a naive Bayes classifier (R e1071). No statistical method was used to fix the sample size in advance, and group allocation was not hidden from the investigators. The paper reports TCR Vbeta CDR3 sequencing of approximately 140 peripheral blood samples: approximately 43 ophthalmopathy, under 85 hyperthyroidism and around 17 progressor patients.

This TCR was sampled from a young woman with Graves disease. Donor details come from another sample of the same person, matched by shared clones. Here the chain combines TRBV3-1 and TRBJ2-5; a stretch of 10 junction bases matches TRBD1. The sequences come from peripheral blood mononuclear cells (PBMCs), collected at new diagnosis, from a patient treated with antithyroid drugs. The base sequence is TGTGCCAGTAGACAGGGGGCTGAGACCCAGTACTTC. It encodes CASRQGAETQYF.